The 9 T cell receptor beta chains below come from one sample, sequenced in a study of identical twins. TCRdb independently ran MiXCR on the 5' RACE reads; one entry per CDR3 protein. The sample lists around 290,000 distinct CDR3 sequences, roughly 10% occurring once. These data were likewise used in another study, on yellow fever vaccine responses in identical twins.

Material for sequencing was CD8+ T cells sorted from blood. The source of these receptors is a woman between 18 and 29 years old in good health.

In this sample, this clonotype turned up a few times. CDR3 sequence reads: CSARGGGGVFLDTQYF. The CDR3 DNA reads TGCAGTGCTAGGGGCGGGGGGGGCGTGTTTTTAGATACGCAGTATTTT. The chain employs TRBV20-1 and TRBJ2-3; 9 nucleotides align to TRBD2. The CDR3 spans 16 residues. From germline, CDR1 is DFQATT and CDR2 SNEGSKA (reference sequence). The J segment lost 5 bases and the V segment lost 3 bases, leaving 12 bases of the junction unmatched.

This clonotype was detected ten times or more. The chain joins TRBV12-3 or TRBV12-4 to TRBJ1-5, with TRBD1 matching over 7 bases. V lost 5 bases and J lost 5; bases outside the gene matches: 6. This CDR3 region has 14 residues. The CDR3 nucleotides read TGTGCCAGCAGTACGACAGGGAAAGATCAGCCCCAGCATTTT. The encoded protein is CASSTTGKDQPQHF.

The CDR3 protein is CASSYGTGPNEQFF. The CDR3 bases are TGTGCCAGCAGTTATGGGACAGGGCCCAATGAGCAGTTCTTC. The chain has TRBV6-5 and TRBJ2-1; 9 bases line up with TRBD1. Germline trimming cut 3 bases from V and 6 bases from J; bases unmatched to any gene: 3. CDR1 MNHEY and CDR2 SVGAGI come from the germline V gene. The CDR3 consists of 14 residues.

This clonotype came up a few times. This chain joins TRBV7-9 and TRBJ2-1; 11 bases agree with TRBD2. CDR3 length equals 15 residues. Trimming at V came to 3 bases and at J to 6 bases, leaving 4 bases not matched to a gene. Germline V gives CDR1 SEHNR, CDR2 FQNEAQ (reference sequence). The CDR3 DNA reads as TGTGCCAGCAGCTTTAGCGGGGGGGCCGTCAATGAGCAGTTCTTC. This encodes CASSFSGGAVNEQFF.

The V and J genes are TRBV14 and TRBJ2-2; D remains unclear. CDR1 SGHDN and CDR2 FVKESK come from the germline V gene. V was trimmed by 4 bases and J by 7 bases, leaving 16 bases between them. The CDR3 is 15 residues long. CDR3: CASSLTATRSGELFF. The CDR3 DNA reads as TGTGCCAGCAGCCTAACGGCCACTCGGAGCGGGGAGCTGTTTTTT.

In its sample, this clonotype was seen many times. This chain's CDR3 is CASSVRAGLYNEQFF. DNA of the CDR3: TGTGCCAGCAGCGTAAGGGCGGGACTCTACAATGAGCAGTTCTTC. The chain couples TRBV7-6 to TRBJ2-1, with D tentatively TRBD2 (6 bases). This CDR3 is built from 15 residues. Germline values: CDR1 SGHVS, CDR2 FNYEAQ. The ends were cut back, 5 bases at V and 3 bases at J, with 14 bases in the middle.

This clonotype has a count of ten or more. The chain combines TRBV12-3 or TRBV12-4 with TRBJ2-1; TRBD2 matches at 7 bases. The CDR3 length is 13 residues. V lost 7 bases and J lost 7; bases outside the gene matches: 7. The CDR3 region is CASTSGLVNEQFF. The CDR3, as DNA: TGTGCCAGCACCTCCGGACTAGTGAATGAGCAGTTCTTC.

This clonotype appeared a few times. The chain has TRBV29-1 and TRBJ1-3; D remains ambiguous. V lost 4 bases, J lost 0 bases, and 13 bases lay in between. Per germline, CDR1 SQVTM and CDR2 ANQGSEA. The CDR3 extends over 15 amino acids. In DNA, the CDR3 is TGCAGCGTTGGAACGGGCAGCAACTCTGGAAACACCATATATTTT. Its translation is CSVGTGSNSGNTIYF.

The chain carries TRBV20-1 and TRBJ2-7, with 7 bases identical to TRBD2. The CDR3 is 13 amino acids. V was pared by 0 bases and J by 5 bases, with 4 bases of the junction left unmatched. Looked up from germline, CDR1 is DFQATT and CDR2 is SNEGSKA (reference sequence). The CDR3 protein is CSARDWAGDEQYF. The DNA for the CDR3 is TGCAGTGCTAGAGATTGGGCGGGGGACGAGCAGTACTTC.